This passage covers 21 T cell receptor beta chains from one sample sequenced in a study of blood T cell repertoires in COVID-19. Clones were sequenced by immunoSEQ multiplex PCR, and TCRdb holds only the in-frame ones, with some missing. The sample shows 180,000 or so clones, just over 85% of them seen only once. Sequences were obtained from peripheral blood. These receptors were taken from a man between 60 and 75 years old with acute or convalescent COVID-19.

This clone was found once. The rearrangement joins TRBV10-3 to TRBJ2-3; TRBD2 is a possible D gene (6 bases). With 1 base removed from V and 2 bases from J, the gap between germline ends came to 13 bases. The germline V gene has CDR1 ENHRY and CDR2 SYGVKD. The length of the CDR3 is 16 residues. The CDR3 DNA is TGTGCCATCAGTGAGTTTTCTCCGGGGGACACAGATACGCAGTATTTT. It specifies CAISEFSPGDTDTQYF.

The CDR3 nucleotides are TGTGCCAGCAGTAAAACGACGGCCGGGGAGACCCAGTACTTC. Translated: CASSKTTAGETQYF. The J gene is TRBJ2-5, the V gene TRBV2; D gene ambiguous. The CDR3 is made up of 14 amino acids. Germline V gene sequence: CDR1 SNHLY, CDR2 FYNNEI. Trimming shortened V by 5 bases and J by 5 bases, and 15 bases separated the two germline ends.

The rearrangement links TRBV2 to TRBJ1-1, with 7 bases that match TRBD1. In germline, CDR1 is SNHLY, CDR2 FYNNEI. This CDR3 has 13 amino acids. V was pared by 6 bases and J by 11 bases, with 12 bases of the junction left unmatched. The CDR3 DNA follows: TGTGCCAGCAGCTTGACAGGGTCTCTGGGGGCTTTCTTT. It specifies CASSLTGSLGAFF.

The chain recombines TRBV5-8 with TRBJ2-1; 12 bases agree with TRBD2. The CDR3 has 17 residues. J was trimmed by 7 bases and V by 7 bases; bases with no gene match: 15. Germline V gene lookup returns CDR1 SGHTS and CDR2 YDEGEE. CDR3: CASAKGGGLAGRNEQFF. CDR3 nucleotide sequence: TGTGCCAGCGCCAAGGGAGGAGGACTAGCGGGAAGGAATGAGCAGTTCTTC.

This clone appeared once. The genes are TRBV5-1 and TRBJ1-1; 9 bases align to TRBD1. The germline V gene encodes CDR1 SGHRS and CDR2 YFSETQ. CDR3 length: 15 residues. V was pared by 4 bases and J by 0 bases, with 4 bases of the junction left unmatched. CDR3 region: CASSPGTGMNTEAFF. In nucleotides, the CDR3 is TGCGCCAGCAGCCCCGGGACAGGGATGAACACTGAAGCTTTCTTT.

The chain joins TRBV5-5 to TRBJ2-7; D gene uncertain. CDR3 length: 12 residues. Trimming cost V 2 bases and J 4 bases, with 7 bases left between them. CDR1 and CDR2 from the germline V gene are SGHKS and YYEKEE (reference sequence). The CDR3 DNA follows: TGTGCCAGCAGCTTCAACGGTTACGAGCAGTACTTC. Amino acids: CASSFNGYEQYF.

This sequence joins TRBV5-5 and TRBJ2-3; 12 bases fit TRBD2. CDR1 and CDR2 (germline): SGHKS, YYEKEE (reference sequence). The CDR3 has 18 residues. With 0 bases clipped from V and 1 base from J, the junction kept 6 bases outside the gene matches. In DNA form, the CDR3 reads TGTGCCAGCAGCTTGGGGCTAGCGGGAGGGCCGCGCACAGATACGCAGTATTTT. As protein: CASSLGLAGGPRTDTQYF.

The table lists this clone with a count of one. The V and J genes are TRBV2 and TRBJ2-1; TRBD2 aligns across 7 bases. The CDR3 is 14 residues long. V shed 5 bases, J shed 3 bases, and the junction held 4 bases outside the gene matches. CDR1 and CDR2 (germline): SNHLY, FYNNEI. This CDR3 is CASSTGGSYNEQFF. The CDR3, as DNA: TGTGCCAGCAGTACGGGCGGGAGCTACAATGAGCAGTTCTTC.

The chain is built from TRBV18 and TRBJ2-3; 12 nucleotides line up with TRBD2. The CDR3 has 16 residues. The junction had 5 bases not matched to a gene; V was cut back by 3 bases and J by 4 bases. Germline V gene lookup returns CDR1 KGHSH and CDR2 LQKENI. CDR3 DNA: TGTGCCAGCTCACCCCTCCTAGCGGGAGGGGCAGATACGCAGTATTTT. This translates into CASSPLLAGGADTQYF.

The rearrangement links TRBV7-9 to TRBJ1-3; D remains unclear. Germline CDR1 reads SEHNR; CDR2 reads FQNEAQ (reference sequence). The V gene lost 5 bases and the J gene lost 0 bases, with 8 bases spanning the gap. This CDR3 has 14 amino acids. As DNA, the CDR3 is TGTGCCAGCAGCCGCAGGCTCTCTGGAAACACCATATATTTT. This gives the protein CASSRRLSGNTIYF.

The genes are TRBV3-1 (or the pseudogene TRBV3-2) and TRBJ1-5; no firm D call. The CDR3 spans 14 residues. Trimming stripped 4 bases from V and 3 bases from J, with 10 bases between. Germline CDR1 and CDR2: LGHDT and YNNKEL (reference sequence). Here the CDR3 DNA reads TGTGCCAGCAGCCCTTCCGGGAACAATCAGCCCCAGCATTTT. It encodes CASSPSGNNQPQHF.

The gene calls are TRBV2 and TRBJ2-7; 8 bases fit TRBD1. The trim removed 3 bases at V and 0 bases at J, leaving 4 bases unmatched. Germline lookup yields CDR1 SNHLY and CDR2 FYNNEI. The CDR3 covers 15 residues. This CDR3 reads CASSEDRVSSYEQYF. The CDR3 region has the DNA TGTGCCAGCAGTGAGGACAGGGTGAGCTCCTACGAGCAGTACTTC.

The chain links TRBV6-5 to TRBJ1-4, with D possibly being TRBD1 (5 bases). Between the trimmed V and J ends, which lost 6 bases and 4 bases, there was a span of 15 bases. The CDR3 contains 15 residues. Germline V gene sequence: CDR1 MNHEY, CDR2 SVGAGI. CDR3 DNA: TGTGCCAGCAGCCCCCGGGGGGATGGTAATGAAAAACTGTTTTTT. Translating it yields CASSPRGDGNEKLFF.

The chain uses TRBV28 and TRBJ1-5; 12 nucleotides line up with TRBD1. The CDR3 covers 15 residues. V dropped 5 bases and J dropped 6; count of bases not matched to a gene: 5. Looked up from germline, CDR1 is MDHEN and CDR2 is SYDVKM. The CDR3 sequence is CASSPGTGGSQPQHF. In nucleotides, the CDR3 is TGTGCCAGCAGTCCCGGGACAGGGGGCAGTCAGCCCCAGCATTTT.

There are a few counts of this clone. The chain joins TRBV29-1 to TRBJ1-1; 8 bases map to TRBD1. The CDR3 consists of 13 residues. The germline CDR1 and CDR2 sequences are SQVTM and ANQGSEA. After removal of 6 bases from V and 6 bases from J, the junction contained 9 bases not matched to a gene. The DNA for the CDR3 is TGCAGCGTGGCCAGGGGGCCGGGGGCTGAAGCTTTCTTT. This sequence encodes CSVARGPGAEAFF.

In regard to this clone: One end of the junction does not line up with germline, which may come from a read error. This chain uses TRBV5-1 with TRBJ2-3; the D gene is possibly TRBD2 (6 bases). The CDR3 is made up of 14 amino acids. The germline gives CDR1 SGHRS, CDR2 YFSETQ. DNA of the CDR3: TGCGCCAGCAGCTTTGACTCCCCGGGAGATTCGCAGTATTTT. This encodes CASSFDSPGDSQYF. The whole variable domain, remainder taken from reference TRBV5-1 and TRBJ2-3, is KAGVTQTPRYLIKTRGQQVTLSCSPISGHRSVSWYQQTPGQGLQFLFEYFSETQRNKGNFPGRFSGRQFSNSRSEMNVSTLELGDSALYLCASSFDSPGDSQYFGPGTRLTVL.

This CDR3 reads CAIHSSGQPNSPLHF. The CDR3 nucleotides read TGTGCCATCCACTCGTCCGGACAGCCAAATTCACCCCTCCACTTT. V gene TRBV10-3 combines with J gene TRBJ1-6, with a weak D call TRBD1 (6 bases). V lost 8 bases and J 7 bases, leaving 18 bases between the germline ends. The germline V gene encodes CDR1 ENHRY and CDR2 SYGVKD. The CDR3 extends over 15 amino acids.

Worth noting for this clone: At one boundary the junction diverges from the germline segment, which might be a read error. V usage is TRBV7-9 and J usage is TRBJ1-1; TRBD1 is a possible D gene (5 bases). Looked up from germline, CDR1 is SEHNR and CDR2 is FQNEAQ (reference sequence). The CDR3 length is 15 residues. DNA for the CDR3: TGTGCCAGCACCTTAGGCGCCAGGGCGACCACTGAAGCTTTCTTT. As protein: CASTLGARATTEAFF.

V usage is TRBV6-8 and J usage is TRBJ1-1; the D gene is possibly TRBD1 (5 bases). Deletions cut 6 bases from V and 2 bases from J, with 13 bases between. The CDR3 has 14 residues. Germline CDR1 is MNHGY and CDR2 is SAAAGT. Written as DNA, the CDR3 is TGTGCCAGCAGACCCACAGGCGTCAACACTGAAGCTTTCTTT. This sequence encodes CASRPTGVNTEAFF.

Concerning this clone: This CDR3 is also generated by other DNA sequences in the sample. The chain recombines TRBV28 with TRBJ1-5; the match to TRBD1 covers 8 bases. This CDR3 is built from 12 residues. V shed 6 bases, J shed 6 bases, and the junction held 1 base outside the gene matches. The germline gives CDR1 MDHEN, CDR2 SYDVKM. CDR3 coding DNA: TGTGCCAGCAGACAGGGGGGTCAGCCCCAGCATTTT. Translation: CASRQGGQPQHF.

This clone was found once. The gene calls are TRBV15 and TRBJ1-4; D gene uncertain. Trimming took off 0 bases at V and 8 bases at J, with 7 bases between the two ends. The CDR3 loop spans 13 amino acids. CDR1 is LNHNV, CDR2 YYDKDF, per germline (reference sequence). For the CDR3, the DNA is TGTGCCACCAGCAGAGATCCTGGCGAAAAACTGTTTTTT. Translation gives CATSRDPGEKLFF.